This T cell receptor (beta chain) is from a study of T cells after posttransplantation cyclophosphamide. Assay used: immunoSEQ multiplex PCR; TCRdb lists only in-frame clones, some missing. The sample holds approximately 41,000 clones, and no clone turns up only once. The table lists this clone with many counts. V shed 2 bases, J shed 4 bases, and the junction held 4 bases outside the gene matches. Germline V gives CDR1 SGHTA, CDR2 FQGNSA. This CDR3 region has 14 residues. The J gene is TRBJ2-7, the V gene TRBV7-2, with TRBD1 identical over 8 bases. The clonotype originates from a man aged 50 to 59 in good health, CMV-negative, and a related stem cell transplant donor. Sequenced sample: PBMCs. The DNA for the CDR3 is TGTGCCAGCAGCTTAAGCAGGGGGCTTTACGAGCAGTACTTC. Residues: CASSLSRGLYEQYF.